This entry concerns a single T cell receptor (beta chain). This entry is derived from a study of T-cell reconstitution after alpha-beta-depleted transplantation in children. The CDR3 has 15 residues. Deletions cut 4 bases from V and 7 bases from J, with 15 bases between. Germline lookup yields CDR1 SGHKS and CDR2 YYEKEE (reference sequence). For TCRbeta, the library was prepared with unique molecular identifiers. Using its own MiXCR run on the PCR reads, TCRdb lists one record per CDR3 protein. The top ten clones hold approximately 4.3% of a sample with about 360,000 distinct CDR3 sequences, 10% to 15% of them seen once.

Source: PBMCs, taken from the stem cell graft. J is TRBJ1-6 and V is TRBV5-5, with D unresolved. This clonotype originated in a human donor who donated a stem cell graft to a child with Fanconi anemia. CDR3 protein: CASSPEPFRNSPLHF. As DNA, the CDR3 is TGTGCCAGCAGCCCGGAACCCTTCCGAAATTCACCCCTCCACTTT.